This T cell receptor beta chain was retrieved from a study of T-cell memory formation after mild COVID-19. Study overall: The two donors had largely donor-specific TCR clusters.

About this clonotype itself: Its target is not known.

The CDR3 loop spans 17 amino acids. In germline, CDR1 is LGHNA, CDR2 YSLEER. Unmatched junction bases numbered 11, after V lost 1 base and J lost 7 bases. General study results and limits: Contracting clones localized mainly to CM and EM when CD4+ and mainly to EMRA when CD8+.

TCRdb ran MiXCR on the 5' RACE reads and lists one entry per CDR3 protein. This sample has 530,000 or so distinct CDR3 sequences, with 15% to 20% found just once. The clonotype comes from an adult woman who had mild COVID-19 (a few samples of this study predate the infection). Cell type and time point are not known. Sequences were obtained from PBMCs or a T cell subset sorted from them (not recorded which). V usage is TRBV4-3 and J usage is TRBJ2-4; 9 bases map to TRBD1. The CDR3 sequence is CASSQAAAGTGRNIQYF. For the CDR3, the DNA is TGCGCCAGCAGCCAAGCGGCCGCCGGGACAGGGAGGAACATTCAGTACTTC.